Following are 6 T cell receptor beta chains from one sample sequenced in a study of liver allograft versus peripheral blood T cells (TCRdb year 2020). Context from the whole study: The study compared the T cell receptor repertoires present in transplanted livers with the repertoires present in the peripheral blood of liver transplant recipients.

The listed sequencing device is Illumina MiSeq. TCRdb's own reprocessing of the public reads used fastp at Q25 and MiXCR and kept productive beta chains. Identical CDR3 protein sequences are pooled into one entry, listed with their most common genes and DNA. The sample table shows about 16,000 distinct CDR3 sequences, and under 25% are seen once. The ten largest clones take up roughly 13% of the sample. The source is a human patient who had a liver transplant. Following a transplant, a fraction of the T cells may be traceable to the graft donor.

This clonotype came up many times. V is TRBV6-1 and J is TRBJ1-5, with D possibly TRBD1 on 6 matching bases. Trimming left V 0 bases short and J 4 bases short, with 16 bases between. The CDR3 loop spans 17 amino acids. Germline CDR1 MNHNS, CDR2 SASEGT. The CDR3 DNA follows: TGTGCCAGCAGTGAAGCAGGGGACACGCTTCGGAATCAGCCCCAGCATTTT. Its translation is CASSEAGDTLRNQPQHF.

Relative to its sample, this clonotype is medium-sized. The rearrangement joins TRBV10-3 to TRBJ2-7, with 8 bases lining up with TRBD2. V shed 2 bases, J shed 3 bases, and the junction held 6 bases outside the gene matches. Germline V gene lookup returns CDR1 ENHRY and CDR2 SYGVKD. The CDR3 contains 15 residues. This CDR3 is CAISESGREVYEQYF. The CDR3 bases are TGTGCCATCAGTGAGAGCGGGCGGGAGGTCTACGAGCAGTACTTC.

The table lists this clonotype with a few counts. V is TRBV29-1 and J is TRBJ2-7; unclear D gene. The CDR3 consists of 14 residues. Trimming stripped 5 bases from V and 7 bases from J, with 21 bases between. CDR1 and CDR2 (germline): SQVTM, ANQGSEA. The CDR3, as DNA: TGCAGCGTTCGGACCTTCGAGAGCGAAGGTGAGCAGTACTTC. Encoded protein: CSVRTFESEGEQYF.

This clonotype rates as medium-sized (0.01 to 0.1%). As DNA, the CDR3 is TGTGCCAGCAGCCCGGGACTCCCTAACTATGGCTACACCTTC. It encodes CASSPGLPNYGYTF. The chain joins TRBV5-6 to TRBJ1-2; TRBD1 is a possible D gene (5 bases). V was clipped by 4 bases and J by 0 bases, with 10 bases between them. Germline CDR1 is SGHDT and CDR2 is YYEEEE. This CDR3 region has 14 residues.

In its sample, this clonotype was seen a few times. The CDR3 protein is CASGLRDRYF. The CDR3 nucleotides read TGTGCCAGCGGACTCCGGGACAGGTACTTC. This chain joins TRBV28 and TRBJ2-4; 7 bases are a match to TRBD1. The CDR3 runs 10 residues. The germline V gene encodes CDR1 MDHEN and CDR2 SYDVKM. Germline trimming cut 8 bases from V and 15 bases from J; bases unmatched to any gene: 7.

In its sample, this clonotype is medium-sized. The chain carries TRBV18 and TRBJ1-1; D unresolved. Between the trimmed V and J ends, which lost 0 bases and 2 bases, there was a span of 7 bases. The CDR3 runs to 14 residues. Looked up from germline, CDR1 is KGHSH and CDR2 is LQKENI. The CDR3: CASSPPHRNTEAFF. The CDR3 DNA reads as TGTGCCAGCTCACCACCTCACAGAAACACTGAAGCTTTCTTT.